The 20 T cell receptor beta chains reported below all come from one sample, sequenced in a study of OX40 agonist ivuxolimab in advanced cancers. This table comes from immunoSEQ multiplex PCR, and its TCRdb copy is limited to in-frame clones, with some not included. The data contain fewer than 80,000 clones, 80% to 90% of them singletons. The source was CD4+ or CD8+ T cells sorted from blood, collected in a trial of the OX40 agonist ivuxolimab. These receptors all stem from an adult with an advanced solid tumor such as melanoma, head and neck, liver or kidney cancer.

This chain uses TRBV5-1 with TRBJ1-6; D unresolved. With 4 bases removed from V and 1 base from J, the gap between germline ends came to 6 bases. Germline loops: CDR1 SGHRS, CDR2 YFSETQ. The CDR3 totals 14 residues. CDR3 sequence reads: CASSPGSYNSPLHF. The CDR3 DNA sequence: TGCGCCAGCAGCCCCGGTTCCTATAATTCACCCCTCCACTTT.

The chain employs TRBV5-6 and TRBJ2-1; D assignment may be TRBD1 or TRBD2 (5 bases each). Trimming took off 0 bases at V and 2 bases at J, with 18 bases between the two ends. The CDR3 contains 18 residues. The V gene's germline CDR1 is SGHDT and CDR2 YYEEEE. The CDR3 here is CASSLEVGQGPAYNEQFF. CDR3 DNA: TGTGCCAGCAGCTTGGAAGTCGGGCAGGGACCCGCCTACAATGAGCAGTTCTTC.

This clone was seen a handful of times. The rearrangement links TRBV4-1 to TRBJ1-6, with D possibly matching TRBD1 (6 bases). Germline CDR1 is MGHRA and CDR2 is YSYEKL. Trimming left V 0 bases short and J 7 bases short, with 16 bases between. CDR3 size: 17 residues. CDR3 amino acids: CASSQDPQTGFNSPLHF. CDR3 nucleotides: TGCGCCAGCAGCCAAGATCCCCAAACAGGGTTCAATTCACCCCTCCACTTT.

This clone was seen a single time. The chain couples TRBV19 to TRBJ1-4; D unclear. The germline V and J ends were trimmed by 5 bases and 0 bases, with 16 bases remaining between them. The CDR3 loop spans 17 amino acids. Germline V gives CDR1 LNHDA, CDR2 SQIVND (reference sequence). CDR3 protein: CASSPVGRFATNEKLFF. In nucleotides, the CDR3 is TGTGCCAGTAGTCCCGTGGGCAGGTTTGCAACTAATGAAAAACTGTTTTTT.

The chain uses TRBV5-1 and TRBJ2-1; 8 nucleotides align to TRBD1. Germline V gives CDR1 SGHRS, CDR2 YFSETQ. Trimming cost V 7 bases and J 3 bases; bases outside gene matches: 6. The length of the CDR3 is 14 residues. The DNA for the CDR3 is TGCGCCAGCGGTTCAGGGACAGGCTACAATGAGCAGTTCTTC. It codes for CASGSGTGYNEQFF.

The CDR3: CASSLYSSKAETQYF. In nucleotides, the CDR3 is TGTGCCAGCAGCTTATATTCTAGCAAGGCGGAGACCCAGTACTTC. The V call is TRBV7-2, the J call TRBJ2-5; tentative D call: TRBD2 (5 bases). The length of the CDR3 is 15 residues. CDR1 SGHTA and CDR2 FQGNSA come from the germline V gene. V lost 2 bases to trimming and J lost 5 bases, with 15 bases between them.

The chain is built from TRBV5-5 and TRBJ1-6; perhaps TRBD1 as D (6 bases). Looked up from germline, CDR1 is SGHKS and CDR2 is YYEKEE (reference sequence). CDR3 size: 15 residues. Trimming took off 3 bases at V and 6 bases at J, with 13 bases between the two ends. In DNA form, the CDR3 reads TGTGCCAGCAGCTGGGAGGGGACACCTAATTCACCCCTCCACTTT. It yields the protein CASSWEGTPNSPLHF. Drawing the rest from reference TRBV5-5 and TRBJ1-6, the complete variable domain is DAGVTQSPTHLIKTRGQQVTLRCSPISGHKSVSWYQQVLGQGPQFIFQYYEKEERGRGNFPDRFSARQFPNYSSELNVNALLLGDSALYLCASSWEGTPNSPLHFGNGTRLTVT.

The CDR3 coding sequence is TGCAGCGTTGCTGCGCCGGGGTCTCTTGGGGATACGCAGTATTTT. This translates into CSVAAPGSLGDTQYF. The V call is TRBV29-1, the J call TRBJ2-3, with a possible D match to TRBD2 (5 bases). The germline V gene encodes CDR1 SQVTM and CDR2 ANQGSEA. The CDR3 has 15 amino acids. The V end was cut by 4 bases, the J end by 6 bases, with 20 bases between.

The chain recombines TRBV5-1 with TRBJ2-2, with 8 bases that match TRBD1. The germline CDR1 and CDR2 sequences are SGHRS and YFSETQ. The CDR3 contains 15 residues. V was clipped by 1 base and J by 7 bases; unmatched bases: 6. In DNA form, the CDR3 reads TGCGCCAGCAGCTTGAGGCAGGGGGCGAGCGGGGAGCTGTTTTTT. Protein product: CASSLRQGASGELFF.

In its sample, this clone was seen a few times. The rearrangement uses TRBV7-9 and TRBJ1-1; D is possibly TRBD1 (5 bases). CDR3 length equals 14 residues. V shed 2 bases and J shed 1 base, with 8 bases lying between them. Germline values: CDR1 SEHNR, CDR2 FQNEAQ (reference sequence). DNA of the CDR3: TGTGCCAGCAGCTTATCTGGGGGGAACACTGAAGCTTTCTTT. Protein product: CASSLSGGNTEAFF.

This CDR3 reads CASSFSYTQYF. CDR3 nucleotides: TGTGCCAGCAGCTTCAGCTATACGCAGTATTTT. The gene calls are TRBV7-9 and TRBJ2-3; D is uncertain. Trimming stripped 3 bases from V and 7 bases from J, with 5 bases between. Per the germline V gene, CDR1 is SEHNR and CDR2 is FQNEAQ (reference sequence). This CDR3 spans 11 amino acids. The full variable domain, with the rest looked up from reference TRBV7-9 and TRBJ2-3, is DTGVSQNPRHKITKRGQNVTFRCDPISEHNRLYWYRQTLGQGPEFLTYFQNEAQLEKSRLLSDRFSAERPKGSFSTLEIQRTEQGDSAMYLCASSFSYTQYFGPGTRLTVL.

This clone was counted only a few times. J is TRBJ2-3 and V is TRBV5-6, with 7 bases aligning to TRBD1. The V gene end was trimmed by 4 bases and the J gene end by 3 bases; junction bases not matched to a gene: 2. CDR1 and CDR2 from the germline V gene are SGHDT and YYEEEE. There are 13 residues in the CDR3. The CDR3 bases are TGTGCCAGCAGCCTGACAGGGACAGATACGCAGTATTTT. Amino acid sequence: CASSLTGTDTQYF.

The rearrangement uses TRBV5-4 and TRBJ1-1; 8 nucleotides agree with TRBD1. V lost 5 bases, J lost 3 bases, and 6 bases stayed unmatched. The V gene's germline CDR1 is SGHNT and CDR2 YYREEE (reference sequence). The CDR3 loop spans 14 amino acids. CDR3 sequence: CASRQTGAHTEAFF. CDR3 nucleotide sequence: TGTGCCAGCAGACAGACAGGGGCGCACACTGAAGCTTTCTTT.

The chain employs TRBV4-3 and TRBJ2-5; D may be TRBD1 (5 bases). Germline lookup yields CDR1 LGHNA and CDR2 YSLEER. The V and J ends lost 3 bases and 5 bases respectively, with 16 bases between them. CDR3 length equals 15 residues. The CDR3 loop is CASSHVGQGLETQYF. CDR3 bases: TGCGCCAGCAGCCACGTGGGCCAGGGTTTGGAGACCCAGTACTTC.

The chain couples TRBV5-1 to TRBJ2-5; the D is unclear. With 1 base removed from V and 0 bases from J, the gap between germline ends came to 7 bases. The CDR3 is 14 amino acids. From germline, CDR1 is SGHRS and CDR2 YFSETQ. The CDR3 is CASSLNAHQETQYF. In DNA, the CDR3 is TGCGCCAGCAGCTTGAATGCCCACCAAGAGACCCAGTACTTC.

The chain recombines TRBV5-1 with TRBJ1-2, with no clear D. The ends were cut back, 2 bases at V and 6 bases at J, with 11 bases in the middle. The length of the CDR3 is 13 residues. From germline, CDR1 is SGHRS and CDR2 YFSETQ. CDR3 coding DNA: TGCGCCAGCAGCTTTGGGCAGTCAAATGGCTACACCTTC. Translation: CASSFGQSNGYTF. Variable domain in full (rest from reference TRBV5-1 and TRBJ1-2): KAGVTQTPRYLIKTRGQQVTLSCSPISGHRSVSWYQQTPGQGLQFLFEYFSETQRNKGNFPGRFSGRQFSNSRSEMNVSTLELGDSALYLCASSFGQSNGYTFGSGTRLTVV.

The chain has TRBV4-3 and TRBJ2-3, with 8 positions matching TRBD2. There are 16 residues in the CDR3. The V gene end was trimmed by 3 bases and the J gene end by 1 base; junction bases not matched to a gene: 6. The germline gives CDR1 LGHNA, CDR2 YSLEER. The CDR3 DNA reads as TGCGCCAGCAGCCAGGGACTAGTTCGGGGCACAGATACGCAGTATTTT. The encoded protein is CASSQGLVRGTDTQYF.

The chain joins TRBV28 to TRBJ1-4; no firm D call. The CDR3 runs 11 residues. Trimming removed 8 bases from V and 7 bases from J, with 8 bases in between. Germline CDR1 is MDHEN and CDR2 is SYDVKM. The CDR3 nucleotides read TGTGCCAGCGGTCAATCTGAAAAACTGTTTTTT. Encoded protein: CASGQSEKLFF.

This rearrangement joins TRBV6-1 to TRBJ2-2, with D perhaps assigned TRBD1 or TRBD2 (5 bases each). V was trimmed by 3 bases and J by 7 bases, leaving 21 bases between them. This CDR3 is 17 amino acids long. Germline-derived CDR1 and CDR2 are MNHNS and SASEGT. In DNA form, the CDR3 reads TGTGCCAGCAGTGAGCCACCGGGACGGATACCATACGGGGAGCTGTTTTTT. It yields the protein CASSEPPGRIPYGELFF.

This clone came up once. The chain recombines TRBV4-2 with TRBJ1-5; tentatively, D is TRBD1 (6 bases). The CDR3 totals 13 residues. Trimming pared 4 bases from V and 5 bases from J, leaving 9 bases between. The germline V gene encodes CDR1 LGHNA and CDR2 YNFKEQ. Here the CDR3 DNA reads TGTGCCAGCAGCCTTAACAGGGATCAGCCCCAGCATTTT. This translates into CASSLNRDQPQHF.